A selection of T cell receptor beta chains follows, all from one sample in a study of cytomegalovirus exposure and HLA in healthy donors. Some clones are missing from TCRdb's copy, which holds only in-frame ones; the method was immunoSEQ multiplex PCR. The sample holds about 120,000 clones, 81% seen once. Specimen: PBMCs. These TCRs come from a woman aged 40-49 years in good health and CMV-seronegative. CDR3s include the opening cysteine and the closing phenylalanine or tryptophan.

v_gene: TRBV5-6; j_gene: TRBJ1-2; CDR3aa: CASSQGVTYGYTF
v_gene: TRBV29-1; j_gene: TRBJ1-2; CDR3aa: CSVQQGYGYTF
v_gene: TRBV10-3; j_gene: TRBJ2-3; CDR3aa: CAISEPNRGDTQYF
v_gene: TRBV28; j_gene: TRBJ1-1; CDR3aa: CASRTDRYEAFF
v_gene: TRBV28; j_gene: TRBJ2-7; CDR3aa: CASSYPGQDAYEQYF
v_gene: TRBV5-1; j_gene: TRBJ2-3; CDR3aa: CASSPGLAGSTDTQYF
v_gene: TRBV5-4; j_gene: TRBJ2-7; CDR3aa: CASSRSGTRPYEQYF
v_gene: TRBV11-1; j_gene: TRBJ2-1; CDR3aa: CASSFGTAYNEQFF
v_gene: TRBV6-5; j_gene: TRBJ1-2; CDR3aa: CASSRGQGRDGYTF
v_gene: TRBV6-1; j_gene: TRBJ2-3; CDR3aa: CASSERIGGAGTDTQYF
v_gene: TRBV9; j_gene: TRBJ2-2; CDR3aa: CASSVAGASPGELFF
v_gene: TRBV11-2; j_gene: TRBJ2-2; CDR3aa: CASSLDQRGTGELFF
v_gene: TRBV19; j_gene: TRBJ1-1; CDR3aa: CASRPAGAGTEAFF
v_gene: TRBV30; j_gene: TRBJ2-2; CDR3aa: CAWSGGANTGELFF
v_gene: TRBV19; j_gene: TRBJ2-2; CDR3aa: CASRHRGPGGELFF
v_gene: TRBV18; j_gene: TRBJ1-5; CDR3aa: CASSPGTGEPQHF
v_gene: TRBV4-1; j_gene: TRBJ2-5; CDR3aa: CASSRGETQYF
v_gene: TRBV6-4; j_gene: TRBJ2-7; CDR3aa: CASSVTSGDTYEQYF
v_gene: TRBV28; j_gene: TRBJ1-1; CDR3aa: CASSQTGGRDTEAFF
v_gene: TRBV27; j_gene: TRBJ2-1; CDR3aa: CASSLSRGLAVNEQFF
v_gene: TRBV18; j_gene: TRBJ2-7; CDR3aa: CASSPQGLAGGYEQYF
v_gene: TRBV6-1; j_gene: .; CDR3aa: CASSEVVIAKNIQFF
v_gene: TRBV5-1; j_gene: TRBJ1-1; CDR3aa: CASSTMNTEAFF
v_gene: TRBV2; j_gene: TRBJ2-4; CDR3aa: CASSEEGQDSAKNIQYF
v_gene: TRBV7-9; j_gene: TRBJ1-1; CDR3aa: CASSLDRVVMNTEAFF
v_gene: TRBV4-1; j_gene: TRBJ2-7; CDR3aa: CASSRSSRDKSYEQYF
v_gene: TRBV15; j_gene: .; CDR3aa: CATSRDHDQANEQYF
v_gene: TRBV4-3; j_gene: TRBJ1-1; CDR3aa: CASSLYRGSITEAFF
v_gene: TRBV7-9; j_gene: TRBJ1-4; CDR3aa: CASSGTTGKVNEKLFF
v_gene: TRBV11-3; j_gene: TRBJ2-2; CDR3aa: CASSSRTGKGVTGELFF
v_gene: TRBV10-1; j_gene: .; CDR3aa: CASSREGAYEQYF
v_gene: TRBV5-1; j_gene: TRBJ1-2; CDR3aa: CASSFGTGGLYGYTF
v_gene: TRBV9; j_gene: TRBJ2-1; CDR3aa: CASSVNGGSYNEQFF
v_gene: TRBV27; j_gene: TRBJ2-3; CDR3aa: CASSFRAGTDTQYF
v_gene: TRBV7-9; j_gene: TRBJ1-1; CDR3aa: CASSPATGMNTEAFF
v_gene: TRBV10-1; j_gene: TRBJ1-1; CDR3aa: CASSESRGTDTEAFF
v_gene: TRBV27; j_gene: TRBJ1-5; CDR3aa: CASSPLDPANGGTGQPQHF
v_gene: TRBV27; j_gene: TRBJ1-4; CDR3aa: CASRNGASSNEKLFF
v_gene: TRBV5-4; j_gene: TRBJ2-7; CDR3aa: CASSLGGQGGYEQYF
v_gene: TRBV2; j_gene: TRBJ1-1; CDR3aa: CASSDSQGEDEAFF
v_gene: TRBV7-3; j_gene: TRBJ1-1; CDR3aa: CASSLGATAAEAFF
v_gene: TRBV5-8; j_gene: TRBJ2-1; CDR3aa: CASSIGQAKYNEQFF
v_gene: TRBV7-3; j_gene: TRBJ2-1; CDR3aa: CASSPALGLSSYNEQFF
v_gene: TRBV7-9; j_gene: TRBJ2-7; CDR3aa: CASSPVGFFYEQYF
v_gene: TRBV6-6; j_gene: TRBJ2-7; CDR3aa: CASRWTGRRNEQYF
v_gene: TRBV6-1; j_gene: TRBJ2-7; CDR3aa: CASSEARNEQYF
v_gene: TRBV5-6; j_gene: TRBJ1-4; CDR3aa: CASSSGQGNEKLFF
v_gene: TRBV27; j_gene: TRBJ1-2; CDR3aa: CASRRTGENYGYTF
v_gene: TRBV7-6; j_gene: TRBJ1-2; CDR3aa: CASSLDSSGQGHGYTF
v_gene: TRBV27; j_gene: TRBJ1-2; CDR3aa: CASSSPGGGRGYTF
v_gene: TRBV13; j_gene: TRBJ2-3; CDR3aa: CASSPRDTRITDTQYF
v_gene: TRBV7-9; j_gene: .; CDR3aa: CASSLSLLYTGELFF